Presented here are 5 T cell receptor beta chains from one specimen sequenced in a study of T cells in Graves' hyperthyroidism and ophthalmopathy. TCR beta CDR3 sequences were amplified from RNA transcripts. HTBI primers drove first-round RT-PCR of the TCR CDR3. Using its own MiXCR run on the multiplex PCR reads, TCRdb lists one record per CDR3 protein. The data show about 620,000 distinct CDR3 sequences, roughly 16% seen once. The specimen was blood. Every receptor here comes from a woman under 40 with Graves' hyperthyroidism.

CDR3 loop: CASSRQALSYEQYF. CDR3 sequence (DNA): TGTGCCAGCAGCCGACAGGCCCTATCCTACGAGCAGTACTTC. J is TRBJ2-7 and V is TRBV13, with a possible D match to TRBD1 (6 bases). This CDR3 comprises 14 residues. The V and J ends lost 5 bases and 1 base respectively, with 12 bases between them. Germline values: CDR1 PRHDT, CDR2 FYEKMQ (reference sequence).

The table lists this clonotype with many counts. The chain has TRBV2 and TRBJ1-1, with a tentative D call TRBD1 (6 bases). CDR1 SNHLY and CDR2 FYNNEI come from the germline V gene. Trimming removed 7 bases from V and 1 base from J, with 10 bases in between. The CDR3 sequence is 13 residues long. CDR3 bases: TGTGCCAGCAATGGGGGGCAGAACACTGAAGCTTTCTTT. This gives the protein CASNGGQNTEAFF.

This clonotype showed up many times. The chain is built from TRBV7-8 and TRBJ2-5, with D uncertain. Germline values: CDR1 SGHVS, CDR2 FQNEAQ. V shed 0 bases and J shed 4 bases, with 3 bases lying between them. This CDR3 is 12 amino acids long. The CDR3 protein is CASSLASETQYF. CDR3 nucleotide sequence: TGTGCCAGCAGCTTAGCGTCAGAGACCCAGTACTTC.

The CDR3 DNA sequence: TGTGCCAGCAGTAGAGCGGGATTTGAGACCCAGTACTTC. This translates into CASSRAGFETQYF. The rearrangement links TRBV7-2 to TRBJ2-5, with TRBD2 matching 7 bases. CDR3 length equals 13 residues. V lost 6 bases and J lost 5; bases outside the gene matches: 6. Germline values: CDR1 SGHTA, CDR2 FQGNSA. The whole variable domain, filled in from reference TRBV7-2 and TRBJ2-5, reads GAGVSQSPSNKVTEKGKDVELRCDPISGHTALYWYRQSLGQGLEFLIYFQGNSAPDKSGLPSDRFSAERTGGSVSTLTIQRTQQEDSAVYLCASSRAGFETQYFGPGTRLLVL.

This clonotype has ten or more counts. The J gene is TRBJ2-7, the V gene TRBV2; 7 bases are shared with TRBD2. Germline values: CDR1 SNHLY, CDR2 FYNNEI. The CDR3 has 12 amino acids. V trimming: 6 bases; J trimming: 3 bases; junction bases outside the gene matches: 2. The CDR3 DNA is TGTGCCAGCAGGGGGACTAACTACGAGCAGTACTTC. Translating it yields CASRGTNYEQYF.